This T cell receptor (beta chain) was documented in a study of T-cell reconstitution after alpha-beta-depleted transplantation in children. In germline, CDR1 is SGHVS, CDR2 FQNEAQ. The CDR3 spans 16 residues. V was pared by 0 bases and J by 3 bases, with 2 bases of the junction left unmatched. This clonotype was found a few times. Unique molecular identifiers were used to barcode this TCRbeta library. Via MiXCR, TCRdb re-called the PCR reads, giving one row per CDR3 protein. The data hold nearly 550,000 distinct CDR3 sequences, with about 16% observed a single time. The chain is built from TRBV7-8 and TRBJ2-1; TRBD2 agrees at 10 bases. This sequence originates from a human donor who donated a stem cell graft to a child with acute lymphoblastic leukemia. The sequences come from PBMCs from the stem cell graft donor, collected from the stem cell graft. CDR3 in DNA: TGTGCCAGCAGCTTAGCCGGGACTAGCGTCTACAATGAGCAGTTCTTC. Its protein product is CASSLAGTSVYNEQFF. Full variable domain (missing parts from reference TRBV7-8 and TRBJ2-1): GAGVSQSPRYKVAKRGQDVALRCDPISGHVSLFWYQQALGQGPEFLTYFQNEAQLDKSGLPSDRFFAERPEGSVSTLKIQRTQQEDSAVYLCASSLAGTSVYNEQFFGPGTRLTVL.